This TCR beta chain comes out of a study of OX40 agonist ivuxolimab in advanced cancers. Across the study: Patients were treated with intravenous ivuxolimab, dosed at 0.01 to 10 mg/kg and infused every 2 weeks.

CDR1 is SGHRS, CDR2 YFSETQ, per germline. This CDR3 contains 15 residues. J gave up 4 bases and V 4 bases, and 4 bases lay outside the gene matches. In the case of this clone: Its antigen remains unidentified.

TCRdb's table, derived via immunoSEQ multiplex PCR, lists solely in-frame clones and lacks some. This table holds about 58,000 clones, roughly nine tenths found once. Overall study findings and caveats: Also present in some nonresponders was a low level of normalized T-cell clonal expansion. Average numbers of expanded clones were greater in CD8+ T cells than in CD4+.

Peripheral blood came from all dose cohorts at three timepoints. This rearrangement joins TRBV5-1 to TRBJ2-1; TRBD2 aligns across 11 bases. This TCR derives from an adult with an advanced solid tumor such as melanoma, head and neck, liver or kidney cancer. Specimen: CD4+ or CD8+ T cells sorted from blood, collected in a trial of the OX40 agonist ivuxolimab. DNA for the CDR3: TGCGCCAGCAGCGGGACTAGCGGAAAATACAATGAGCAGTTCTTC. Its translation: CASSGTSGKYNEQFF.